This T cell receptor beta chain was retrieved from a study of T cells in localized non-small cell lung cancer. Comments on this clone: Its antigen is unidentified.

Only in-frame clones appear in the TCRdb table, and some are missing; sequencing was by immunoSEQ multiplex PCR. The data contain about 40,000 clones, approximately 86% of them singletons. Study-level findings and limits: Higher T cell density in the blood was associated with longer overall survival, whereas higher adjacent-lung clonality associated with shorter survival. Researchers found a median around 50 of the top 100 tumor clones in adjacent lung. Sequencing involved a lone tumor region, leaving heterogeneity possible.

CDR3 length: 16 residues. Trimming left V 0 bases short and J 0 bases short, with 6 bases between. Germline V gives CDR1 SGHVS, CDR2 FNYEAQ. The V call is TRBV7-6, the J call TRBJ2-6; D perhaps matches TRBD2 (5 bases). The source of this sequence is a man aged 18 to 50 with stage I lung adenocarcinoma. This sample comprised peripheral blood, obtained before any cancer treatment. The CDR3 loop reads CASSLAAGSGANVLTF. CDR3 in DNA: TGTGCCAGCAGCTTAGCGGCGGGCTCTGGGGCCAACGTCCTGACTTTC. Supplemented by reference TRBV7-6 and TRBJ2-6, the full variable domain reads GAGVSQSPRYKVTKRGQDVALRCDPISGHVSLYWYRQALGQGPEFLTYFNYEAQQDKSGLPNDRFSAERPEGSISTLTIQRTEQRDSAMYRCASSLAAGSGANVLTFGAGSRLTVL.